This T cell receptor beta chain was sequenced for a study of blood T cells in healthy people across ages. Trimming removed 6 bases from V and 0 bases from J; junction bases left unmatched: 5. CDR1 is SGHAT and CDR2 is FQDESV in the germline V gene (reference sequence). CDR3 size: 15 residues. With a J-beta primer mix and a sample-barcoded 5' primer, a second PCR ran 7 to 11 cycles. Every individual sample yielded 2.5 million or more paired-end reads (each containing CDR3). TCRdb recomputed calls from the 5' RACE reads with MiXCR, one row per CDR3 protein. The repertoire consists of approximately 1.5 million distinct CDR3 sequences, with about 35% occurring once and the leading ten covering 11%.

The TCR was taken from a woman aged 25 to 39 in good health. The chain employs TRBV11-1 and TRBJ2-3, with 8 bases fitting TRBD1. The material sequenced was blood. The CDR3 sequence is CASRRQGFSTDTQYF. CDR3 coding DNA: TGTGCCAGCAGGAGACAGGGGTTTAGCACAGATACGCAGTATTTT.